Detailed here is one T cell receptor (beta chain). This entry comes from a study of human T cells and chemical hapten exposure. Study-level background: Minor volume differences among pooled libraries chiefly drove per-sample TCR yield variation.

CDR3 length: 17 amino acids. V dropped 5 bases and J dropped 4; count of bases not matched to a gene: 9. Germline V gives CDR1 SQVTM, CDR2 ANQGSEA. Unfractionated whole blood was the source of the extracted total RNA. Via MiXCR, TCRdb re-called the 5' RACE reads, giving one row per CDR3 protein. The sample consists of around 80,000 distinct CDR3 sequences, around 15% of them appearing once. The chain has TRBV29-1 and TRBJ2-2; TRBD2 aligns across 14 bases. This clonotype originated in a female donor in good health. This CDR3 reads CSVPKSGTSGSTGELFF. The DNA of the CDR3 is TGCAGCGTTCCCAAGTCCGGGACTAGCGGGAGCACCGGGGAGCTGTTTTTT.